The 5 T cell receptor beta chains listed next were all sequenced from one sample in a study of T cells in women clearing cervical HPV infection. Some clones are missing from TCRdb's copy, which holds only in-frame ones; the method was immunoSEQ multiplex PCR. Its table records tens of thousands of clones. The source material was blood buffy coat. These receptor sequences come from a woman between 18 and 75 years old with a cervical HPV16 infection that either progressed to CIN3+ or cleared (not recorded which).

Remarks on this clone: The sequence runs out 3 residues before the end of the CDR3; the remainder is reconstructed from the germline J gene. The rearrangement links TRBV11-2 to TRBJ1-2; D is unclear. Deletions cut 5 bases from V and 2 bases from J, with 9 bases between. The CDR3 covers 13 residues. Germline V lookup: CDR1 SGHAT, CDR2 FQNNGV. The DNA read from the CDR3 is TGTGCCAGCAGCCCTGACACAAACTATGGC. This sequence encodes CASSPDTNYG. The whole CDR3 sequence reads CASSPDTNYGYTF.

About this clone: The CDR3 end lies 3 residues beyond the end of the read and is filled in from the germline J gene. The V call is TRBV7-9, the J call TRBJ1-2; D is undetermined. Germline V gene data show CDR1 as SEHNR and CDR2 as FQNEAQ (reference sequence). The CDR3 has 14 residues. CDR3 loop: CASSRTSGSYDYTF. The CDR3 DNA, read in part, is TGTGCCAGCAGCCGTACTAGCGGCTCCTACGAC.

The CDR3 spells CASRTEQVNTEAFF. The CDR3 DNA, read in part, is TGCGCCAGCAGAACGGAACAGGTGAACACTGAA. The V call is TRBV5-1, the J call TRBJ1-1; maybe TRBD1 (5 bases). Sequencing ends 3 residues short of the CDR3 end; the germline J gene provides the rest. The CDR3 consists of 14 residues. V lost 5 bases, J lost 0 bases, and 11 bases lay in between. The germline V gene encodes CDR1 SGHRS and CDR2 YFSETQ.

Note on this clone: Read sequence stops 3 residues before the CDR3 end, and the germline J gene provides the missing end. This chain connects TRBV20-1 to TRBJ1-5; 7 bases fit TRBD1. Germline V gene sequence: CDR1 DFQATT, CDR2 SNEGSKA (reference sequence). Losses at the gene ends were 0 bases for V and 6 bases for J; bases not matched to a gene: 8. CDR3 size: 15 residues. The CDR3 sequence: CSARDTTGEGQPQHF. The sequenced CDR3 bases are TGCAGTGCTAGAGATACTACAGGGGAGGGTCAGCCC.

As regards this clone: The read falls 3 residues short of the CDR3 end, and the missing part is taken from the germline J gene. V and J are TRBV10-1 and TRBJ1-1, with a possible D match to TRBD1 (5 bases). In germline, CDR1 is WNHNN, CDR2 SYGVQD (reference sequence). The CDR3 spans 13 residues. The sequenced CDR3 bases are TGCGCCAGCAGTGAGTCGAGGTGGGCAGGG. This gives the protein CASSESRWAG. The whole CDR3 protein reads CASSESRWAGAFF.